This T cell receptor beta chain was recovered during a study of blood T cell repertoires in COVID-19. On the study more broadly: The cDNA or gDNA used as material had been derived from T cells, B-cell-depleted T cells, or PBMCs.

This clone was counted a single time. Source study methods: By means of reference gene primer amplification, nucleated cell counts were estimated. Assay used: immunoSEQ multiplex PCR; TCRdb lists only in-frame clones, some missing. That table is the source of V, J and clone size, and D and trimming were worked out from the DNA. The sample yields a few hundred thousand clones, approximately 90% seen once. The receptor's source is a young man with COVID-19, enrolled during active disease. The sequencing input was peripheral blood.

The CDR3 DNA reads TGTGCCAGCACTCGACTAGCGGGGGGAACGGGTGAAGATACGCAGTATTTT. This translates into CASTRLAGGTGEDTQYF. J is TRBJ2-3 and V is TRBV2; 13 nucleotides match TRBD2. The germline gives CDR1 SNHLY, CDR2 FYNNEI. With 7 bases clipped from V and 5 bases from J, the junction kept 12 bases outside the gene matches. The CDR3 is 17 residues long. The entire variable domain, with the rest obtained from reference TRBV2 and TRBJ2-3, is as follows: EPEVTQTPSHQVTQMGQEVILRCVPISNHLYFYWYRQILGQKVEFLVSFYNNEISEKSEIFDDQFSVERPDGSNFTLKIRSTKLEDSAMYFCASTRLAGGTGEDTQYFGPGTRLTVL.